This T cell receptor (beta chain) comes out of a study of resident and recirculating memory T cells in vitiligo. General study findings and limits: Sequences differed between biopsy sites and patients, suggesting private specificity.

As for this clone: Its antigen remains unknown.

Measured with immunoSEQ multiplex PCR; TCRdb has only the in-frame clones, and not every one. The repertoire holds tens of thousands of clones, with under 95% as singletons. The sequenced material came from blood. The source of this sequence is a male donor with vitiligo.

As DNA, the CDR3 is TGTGCCAGCAGCTTGGGGCTAGCGGGAGGATTAGAGACCCAGTACTTC. Encoded protein: CASSLGLAGGLETQYF. The chain carries TRBV5-4 and TRBJ2-5; 11 bases match TRBD2. V gave up 0 bases and J gave up 4 bases; unmatched junction bases: 5. This CDR3 is 16 amino acids long. The V gene's germline CDR1 is SGHNT and CDR2 YYREEE (reference sequence). Variable domain in full (rest from reference TRBV5-4 and TRBJ2-5): ETGVTQSPTHLIKTRGQQVTLRCSSQSGHNTVSWYQQALGQGPQFIFQYYREEENGRGNFPPRFSGLQFPNYSSELNVNALELDDSALYLCASSLGLAGGLETQYFGPGTRLLVL.